This TCR beta chain originates from a study of control samples from healthy donors and cancer patients. The protocol was immunoSEQ multiplex PCR, while the TCRdb copy is restricted to in-frame clones and leaves out a portion. The sample yields 130,000 or so clones, roughly 90% seen once. V gave up 3 bases and J gave up 1 base, with 20 bases separating them. In germline, CDR1 is SGHKS, CDR2 YYEKEE (reference sequence). This CDR3 is 19 amino acids long. J is TRBJ2-6 and V is TRBV5-5; D is possibly TRBD1 or TRBD2 (6 bases each). This TCR came from a man aged 50 to 60 in good health. The sequencing sample was made of blood. CDR3 loop: CASSWEDRDIASGANVLTF. CDR3 sequence (DNA): TGTGCCAGCAGCTGGGAGGACCGGGACATAGCTTCTGGGGCCAACGTCCTGACTTTC.